These 8 T cell receptor beta chains originate from one sample sequenced in a study of T-cell memory formation after mild COVID-19. Each CDR3 protein is one row after TCRdb ran MiXCR on the 5' RACE reads. The data show approximately 250,000 distinct CDR3 sequences, 15% seen once. Sample: PBMCs or a T cell subset sorted from them (not recorded which). Receptor source: an adult woman who had mild COVID-19 (a few samples of this study predate the infection). Cell type and time point are not known.

This clonotype was counted a few times. The chain joins TRBV12-3 or TRBV12-4 to TRBJ2-2; D unclear. Trimming removed 6 bases from V and 4 bases from J, with 15 bases in between. The CDR3 covers 15 residues. CDR3 in DNA: TGTGCCAGCAGGCGCGAGCGCCCGATCACCGGGGAGCTGTTTTTT. The encoded protein is CASRRERPITGELFF.

This clonotype occurred a few times. The V and J genes are TRBV6-5 and TRBJ2-1; 9 bases fit TRBD2. Per germline, CDR1 MNHEY and CDR2 SVGAGI. V gave up 0 bases and J gave up 4 bases; unmatched junction bases: 7. The length of the CDR3 is 17 residues. The CDR3: CASSYSVAGVHYNEQFF. The CDR3 coding sequence is TGTGCCAGCAGTTACTCGGTAGCGGGGGTTCATTACAATGAGCAGTTCTTC.

This chain links TRBV18 with TRBJ1-5, with D perhaps matching TRBD1 (6 bases). CDR3 size: 17 residues. The V gene's germline CDR1 is KGHSH and CDR2 LQKENI. V was clipped by 2 bases and J by 0 bases, with 14 bases between them. The CDR3 DNA reads as TGTGCCAGCTCACCAGTTAGGGGGATGGATAGCAATCAGCCCCAGCATTTT. Translating it yields CASSPVRGMDSNQPQHF.

J is TRBJ2-1 and V is TRBV6-6; a weak D match, TRBD2 (6 bases). This CDR3 region has 17 residues. Germline CDR1 is MNHNY and CDR2 is SVGAGI (reference sequence). Trimming removed 4 bases from V and 0 bases from J, with 16 bases in between. The CDR3 is CASSLQLALSSYNEQFF. Here the CDR3 DNA reads TGTGCCAGCAGTTTACAACTAGCCTTAAGCTCCTACAATGAGCAGTTCTTC.

In its sample, this clonotype was seen a few times. V and J are TRBV20-1 and TRBJ1-1; 8 positions agree with TRBD1. V was pared by 2 bases and J by 4 bases, with 9 bases of the junction left unmatched. The CDR3 spans 15 residues. Germline V lookup: CDR1 DFQATT, CDR2 SNEGSKA (reference sequence). The DNA of the CDR3 is TGCAGTGCTAGAACAGCAGGGGGCGCTCTCACTGAAGCTTTCTTT. Translating it yields CSARTAGGALTEAFF.

This clonotype occurred a few times. The V call is TRBV7-8, the J call TRBJ2-7; 14 positions match TRBD2. V lost 5 bases, J lost 9 bases, and 9 bases stayed unmatched. The CDR3 is 15 residues long. Germline V gene sequence: CDR1 SGHVS, CDR2 FQNEAQ. The CDR3 bases are TGTGCCAGCAGCCCGACTAGCGGGGGGGCCGGGGTGCAGTACTTC. It specifies CASSPTSGGAGVQYF.

The chain carries TRBV20-1 and TRBJ2-7; no reliable D call. Trimming took 1 base from V and 2 from J, leaving 12 bases between them. Germline-derived CDR1 and CDR2 are DFQATT and SNEGSKA (reference sequence). The CDR3 is 14 residues long. The CDR3 DNA follows: TGCAGTGCTAGAGTCTCCGGGCGAACCTACGAGCAGTACTTC. Translating it yields CSARVSGRTYEQYF.

The chain combines TRBV14 with TRBJ1-2; TRBD1 aligns across 7 bases. Germline V gene sequence: CDR1 SGHDN, CDR2 FVKESK. This CDR3 has 15 amino acids. The ends lost 1 base at V and 4 bases at J; junction bases unmatched: 6. CDR3 DNA: TGTGCCAGCAGCCAAGGAGCCGGACAGGTCTATGGCTACACCTTC. Residues: CASSQGAGQVYGYTF. The full variable domain, in which reference TRBV14 and TRBJ1-2 provide the parts outside the CDR3, is EAGVTQFPSHSVIEKGQTVTLRCDPISGHDNLYWYRRVMGKEIKFLLHFVKESKQDESGMPNNRFLAERTGGTYSTLKVQPAELEDSGVYFCASSQGAGQVYGYTFGSGTRLTVV.